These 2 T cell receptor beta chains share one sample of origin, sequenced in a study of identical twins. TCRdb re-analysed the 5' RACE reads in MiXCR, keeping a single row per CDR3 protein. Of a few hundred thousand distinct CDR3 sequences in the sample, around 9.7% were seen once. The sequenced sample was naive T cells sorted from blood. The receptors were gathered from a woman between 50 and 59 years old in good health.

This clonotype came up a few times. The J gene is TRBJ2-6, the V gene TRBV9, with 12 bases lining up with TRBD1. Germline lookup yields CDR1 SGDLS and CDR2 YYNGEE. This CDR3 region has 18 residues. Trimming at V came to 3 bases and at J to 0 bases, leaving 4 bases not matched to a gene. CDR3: CASSEGTGGASGANVLTF. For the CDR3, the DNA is TGTGCCAGCAGCGAGGGGACAGGGGGCGCCTCTGGGGCCAACGTCCTGACTTTC.

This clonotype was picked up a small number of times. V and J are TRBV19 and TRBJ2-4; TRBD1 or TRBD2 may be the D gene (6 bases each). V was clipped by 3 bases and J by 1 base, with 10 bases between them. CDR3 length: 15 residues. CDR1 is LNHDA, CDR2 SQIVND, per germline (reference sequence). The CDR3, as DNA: TGTGCCAGTAGTATTGGGGGGCCCGCCAAAAACATTCAGTACTTC. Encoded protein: CASSIGGPAKNIQYF.